Listed below are T cell receptor beta chains from one sample, sequenced in a study of cytomegalovirus exposure and HLA in healthy donors. TCRdb's table, derived via immunoSEQ multiplex PCR, lists solely in-frame clones and lacks some. The table lists under 85,000 clones, 75% to 80% of them singletons. Material for sequencing was PBMCs. The source is a man between 18 and 35 years old in good health and CMV-seronegative. Each CDR3 is given with its conserved first and last residue. Fields, in order: clone size, J gene, D gene, V gene, CDR3 protein, CDR3 DNA. The D gene is left open where the match is weak. For some rows the clone size is stated as once, few or many, or as a class when expanded; others skip it.

>once|TRBJ2-3|NA|TRBV7-7
CASSPTVGTDTQYF
TGTGCCAGCAGCCCCACAGTTGGTACAGATACGCAGTATTTT
>few|TRBJ2-7|TRBD2|TRBV6-6
CASSYRLAGGYEQYF
TGTGCCAGCAGTTACAGGCTAGCGGGGGGGTACGAGCAGTACTTC
>NA|TRBJ1-1|NA|TRBV4-3
CASSQVPSLGGTEAFF
TGCGCCAGCAGCCAAGTGCCATCGCTCGGGGGCACTGAAGCTTTCTTT
>NA|TRBJ2-2|TRBD1|TRBV4-2
CASSQDRQGPFANTGELFF
TGTGCCAGCAGCCAAGATAGACAGGGGCCCTTCGCGAACACCGGGGAGCTGTTTTTT
>once|TRBJ2-5|TRBD1|TRBV10-3
CATGQGELETQYF
TGTGCCACAGGACAGGGGGAATTAGAGACCCAGTACTTC
>few|TRBJ1-4|NA|TRBV10-1
CASRALFSEELFF
TGCGCCAGCAGAGCTTTATTTTCGGAGGAACTGTTTTTT
>NA|TRBJ1-5|TRBD1|TRBV6-5
CASSSGDRVNQPQHF
TGTGCCAGCAGTTCGGGGGACAGGGTCAATCAGCCCCAGCATTTT
>NA|TRBJ2-3|TRBD2|TRBV7-2
CASSAGLAGGWGDTQYF
TGTGCCAGCAGCGCGGGACTAGCGGGGGGCTGGGGAGATACGCAGTATTTT
>NA|TRBJ1-5|NA|TRBV18
CASSKEGRNQPQHF
TGTGCCAGCTCAAAAGAGGGCCGAAATCAGCCCCAGCATTTT
>NA|TRBJ1-2|NA|TRBV30
CAWSLISGTYGYTF
TGTGCCTGGAGTCTAATATCCGGGACATATGGCTACACCTTC
>few|TRBJ2-7|NA|TRBV19
CASSPTGRYEQYF
TGTGCCAGTAGTCCGACAGGACGCTACGAGCAGTACTTC
>few|TRBJ2-5|NA|TRBV5-8
CASSLEGFSALQETQYF
TGTGCCAGCAGCTTGGAGGGATTTAGCGCCTTACAAGAGACCCAGTACTTC
>NA|TRBJ2-7|NA|TRBV6-1
CASSDSGLRAAYEQYF
TGTGCCAGCAGTGATTCAGGTCTGAGGGCAGCGTACGAGCAGTACTTC
>NA|TRBJ1-4|TRBD1|TRBV2
CASDRGRPNEKLFF
TGTGCCAGCGACAGGGGGCGACCTAATGAAAAACTGTTTTTT
>NA|TRBJ2-3|NA|TRBV5-1
CASSLNSYTDTQYF
TGCGCCAGCAGCTTAAACAGCTACACAGATACGCAGTATTTT
>NA|TRBJ1-6|NA|TRBV2
CASIIDPPQGQWMRSPLHF
TGTGCCAGCATTATCGACCCCCCACAGGGCCAGTGGATGAGGTCACCCCTCCACTTT
>NA|TRBJ2-7|TRBD2|TRBV5-4
CASSLVVGGIDEQYF
TGTGCCAGCAGCTTGGTTGTGGGGGGGATCGACGAGCAGTACTTC
>NA|TRBJ2-1|TRBD2|TRBV19
CASSISPSGGYNEQFF
TGTGCCAGTAGTATCTCCCCTAGCGGGGGGTACAATGAGCAGTTCTTC
>NA|TRBJ2-2|TRBD1|TRBV10-3
CAISDFGQGWDGELFF
TGTGCCATCAGTGACTTTGGACAGGGCTGGGACGGGGAGCTGTTTTTT
>few|TRBJ1-1|NA|TRBV7-8
CASSLDAEVNTEAFF
TGTGCCAGCAGCTTAGACGCGGAGGTGAACACTGAAGCTTTCTTT
>NA|TRBJ2-5|TRBD1|TRBV30
CASTGAGETQYF
TGTGCCTCTACAGGGGCGGGAGAGACCCAGTACTTC
>NA|TRBJ2-2|NA|TRBV25-1
CASGRGTNTGELFF
TGTGCCAGCGGTCGAGGGACGAACACCGGGGAGCTGTTTTTT
>NA|TRBJ2-2|TRBD1|TRBV7-9
CASSFPGGAVATGELFF
TGTGCCAGCAGCTTTCCAGGGGGCGCAGTGGCCACCGGGGAGCTGTTTTTT
>NA|TRBJ2-5|TRBD2|TRBV6-5
CASSSLAGGPGETQYF
TGTGCCAGCAGTTCCCTAGCGGGGGGGCCCGGGGAGACCCAGTACTTC
>NA|TRBJ1-3|TRBD1|TRBV27
CASSLSTGEGTIYF
TGTGCCAGCAGTTTATCGACAGGGGAGGGCACCATATATTTT
>few|TRBJ1-5|NA|TRBV2
CASRETGSSNQPQHF
TGTGCCAGCAGGGAGACAGGTAGTAGCAATCAGCCCCAGCATTTT
>NA|TRBJ1-1|NA|TRBV6-1
CASSETGSSMNTEAFF
TGTGCCAGCAGTGAAACAGGCAGCTCTATGAACACTGAAGCTTTCTTT
>NA|TRBJ2-7|NA|TRBV28
CASAGSGSGSPEQYF
TGTGCCAGCGCTGGATCTGGTTCAGGGTCGCCCGAGCAGTACTTC
>NA|TRBJ2-1|TRBD2|TRBV4-1
CASSPGTSGGYNEQFF
TGCGCCAGCAGCCCCGGGACTAGCGGGGGGTACAATGAGCAGTTCTTC
>NA|TRBJ1-1|NA|TRBV7-9
CASSRQTVTEAFF
TGTGCCAGCAGCCGCCAGACAGTCACTGAAGCTTTCTTT
>NA|TRBJ2-5|TRBD1|TRBV6-6
CASSYYRQGEETQYF
TGTGCCAGCAGTTACTATCGACAGGGTGAAGAGACCCAGTACTTC
>NA|TRBJ2-7|TRBD1|TRBV18
CASRGQGSYEQYF
TGTGCCAGCCGGGGACAGGGATCCTACGAGCAGTACTTC
>NA|TRBJ1-2|TRBD1|TRBV5-1
CASSLAGSLQGEDGYTF
TGCGCCAGCAGCTTGGCAGGCTCGTTGCAGGGGGAAGATGGCTACACCTTC
>NA|TRBJ2-2|TRBD1|TRBV19
CASSKPGQGFGELFF
TGTGCCAGTAGTAAACCCGGACAGGGTTTCGGGGAGCTGTTTTTT
>NA|TRBJ1-5|NA|TRBV19
CASRRWQSSNQPQHF
TGTGCCAGTAGGCGGTGGCAGTCTAGCAATCAGCCCCAGCATTTT
>NA|TRBJ1-3|NA|TRBV5-1
CASSLTQARAGNTIYF
TGCGCCAGCAGCCTCACACAGGCTCGCGCTGGAAACACCATATATTTT
>NA|TRBJ2-1|NA|TRBV2
CASSGLISGVNNEQFF
TGTGCCAGCAGTGGGCTTATTAGCGGTGTGAACAATGAGCAGTTCTTC
>NA|TRBJ1-1|NA|TRBV28
CASSLFRPADTEAFF
TGTGCCAGCAGTTTATTCAGGCCGGCTGACACTGAAGCTTTCTTT
>few|TRBJ1-2|TRBD1|TRBV19
CASRDGQGGYGYTF
TGTGCCAGTAGGGACGGACAGGGAGGCTATGGCTACACCTTC
>NA|TRBJ2-7|NA|TRBV4-2
CASSQDWLTAQAYEQYF
TGTGCCAGCAGCCAAGATTGGTTGACAGCGCAGGCCTACGAGCAGTACTTC
>NA|TRBJ1-4|NA|TRBV5-5
CASSPGRGGGNEKLFF
TGTGCCAGCAGTCCCGGGAGGGGCGGGGGTAATGAAAAACTGTTTTTT
>once|TRBJ1-2|NA|TRBV5-1
CASSPADYGYTF
TGCGCCAGCAGCCCCGCGGACTATGGCTACACCTTC
>NA|TRBJ2-4|TRBD1|TRBV19
CASSSDGTGINIQYF
TGTGCCAGTAGTTCCGATGGGACAGGGATAAACATTCAGTACTTC
>NA|TRBJ1-1|NA|TRBV6-1
CASSERGALEAFF
TGTGCCAGCAGTGAACGGGGGGCGCTTGAAGCTTTCTTT
>NA|TRBJ2-5|TRBD2|TRBV5-1
CASSLVPGGASETQYF
TGCGCCAGCAGCTTGGTGCCCGGGGGGGCTTCAGAGACCCAGTACTTC
>NA|TRBJ1-6|NA|TRBV27
CASSLMRNSPLHF
TGTGCCAGCAGTTTAATGCGGAATTCACCCCTCCACTTT
>NA|TRBJ2-5|TRBD2|TRBV4-3
CASSQYPGTSGAARAQYF
TGCGCCAGCAGCCAGTACCCCGGGACTAGCGGGGCGGCGAGGGCCCAGTACTTC
>few|TRBJ1-2|TRBD1|TRBV28
CASSLQGNYGYTF
TGTGCCAGCAGCCTACAGGGGAACTATGGCTACACCTTC
>NA|TRBJ1-2|NA|TRBV11-3
CASLGDGYTF
TGTGCCAGCTTGGGAGATGGCTACACCTTC
>few|TRBJ1-1|TRBD1|TRBV29-1
CSGLQGASTEAFF
TGCAGCGGACTCCAGGGGGCGAGCACTGAAGCTTTCTTT
>once|TRBJ2-1|NA|TRBV5-1
CASSLWGDNEQFF
TGCGCCAGCAGCTTATGGGGAGACAATGAGCAGTTCTTC
>NA|TRBJ2-3|TRBD1|TRBV5-1
CASSPTGGADTQYF
TGCGCCAGCAGCCCTACAGGGGGCGCGGATACGCAGTATTTT
>NA|TRBJ2-1|TRBD2|TRBV2
CASSPRERGGLGEQFF
TGTGCCAGCAGCCCGAGGGAGCGGGGGGGCCTGGGGGAGCAGTTCTTC
>NA|TRBJ2-3|NA|TRBV19
CARRFVALPTSTDTQYF
TGTGCCAGGAGATTCGTGGCACTACCTACTAGCACAGATACGCAGTATTTT